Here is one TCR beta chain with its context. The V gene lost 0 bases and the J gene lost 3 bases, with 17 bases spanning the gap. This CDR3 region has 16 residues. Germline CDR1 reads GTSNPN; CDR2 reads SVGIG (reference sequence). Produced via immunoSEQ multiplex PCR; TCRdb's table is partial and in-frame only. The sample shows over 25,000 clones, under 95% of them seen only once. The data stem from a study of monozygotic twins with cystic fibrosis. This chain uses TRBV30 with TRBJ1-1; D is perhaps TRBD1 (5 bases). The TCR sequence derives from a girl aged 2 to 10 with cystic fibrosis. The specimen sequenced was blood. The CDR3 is CAWSVRGGLFYTEAFF. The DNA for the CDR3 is TGTGCCTGGAGTGTACGTGGGGGGTTGTTCTACACTGAAGCTTTCTTT.